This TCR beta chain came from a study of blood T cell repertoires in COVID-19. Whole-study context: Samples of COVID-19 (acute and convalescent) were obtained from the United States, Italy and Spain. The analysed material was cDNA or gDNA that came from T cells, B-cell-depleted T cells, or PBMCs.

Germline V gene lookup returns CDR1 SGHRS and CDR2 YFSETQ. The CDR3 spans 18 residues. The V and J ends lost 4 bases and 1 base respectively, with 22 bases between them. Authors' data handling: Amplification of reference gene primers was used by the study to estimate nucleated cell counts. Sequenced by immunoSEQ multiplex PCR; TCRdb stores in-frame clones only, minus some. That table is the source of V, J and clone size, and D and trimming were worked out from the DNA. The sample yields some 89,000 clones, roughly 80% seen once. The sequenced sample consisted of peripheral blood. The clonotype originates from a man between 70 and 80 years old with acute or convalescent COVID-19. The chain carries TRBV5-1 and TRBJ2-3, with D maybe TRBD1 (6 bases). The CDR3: CASSTPRDGQPRTDTQYF. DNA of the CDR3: TGCGCCAGCAGCACACCCCGGGATGGACAGCCTCGCACAGATACGCAGTATTTT.